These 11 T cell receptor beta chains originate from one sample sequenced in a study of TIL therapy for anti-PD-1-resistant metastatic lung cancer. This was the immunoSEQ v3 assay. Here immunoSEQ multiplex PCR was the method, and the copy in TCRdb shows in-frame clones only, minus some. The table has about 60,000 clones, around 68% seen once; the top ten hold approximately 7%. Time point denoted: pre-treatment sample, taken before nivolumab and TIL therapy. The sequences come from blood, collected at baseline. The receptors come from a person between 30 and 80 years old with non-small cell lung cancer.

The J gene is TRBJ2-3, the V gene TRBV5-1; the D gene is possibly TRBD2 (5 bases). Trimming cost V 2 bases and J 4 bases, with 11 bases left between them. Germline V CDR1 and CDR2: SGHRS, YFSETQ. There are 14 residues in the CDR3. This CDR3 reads CASSFPTTADTQYF. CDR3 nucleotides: TGCGCCAGCAGCTTTCCGACTACAGCAGATACGCAGTATTTT.

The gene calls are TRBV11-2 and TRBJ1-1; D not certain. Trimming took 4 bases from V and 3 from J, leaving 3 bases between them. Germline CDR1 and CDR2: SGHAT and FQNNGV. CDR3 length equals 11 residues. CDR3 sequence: CASSSYTEAFF. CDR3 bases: TGTGCCAGCAGCTCCTACACTGAAGCTTTCTTT.

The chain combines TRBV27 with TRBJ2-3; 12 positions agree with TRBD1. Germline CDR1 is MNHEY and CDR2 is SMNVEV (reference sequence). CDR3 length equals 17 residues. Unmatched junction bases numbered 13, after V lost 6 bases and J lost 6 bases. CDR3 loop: CASSPSGGDRGLDTQYF. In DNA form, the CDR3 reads TGTGCCAGCAGCCCATCCGGGGGGGACAGGGGGCTTGATACGCAGTATTTT.

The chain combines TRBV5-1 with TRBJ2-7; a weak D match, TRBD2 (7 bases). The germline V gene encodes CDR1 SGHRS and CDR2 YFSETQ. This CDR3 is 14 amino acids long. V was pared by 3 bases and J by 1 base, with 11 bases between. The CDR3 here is CASSWGGRSYEQYF. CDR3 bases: TGCGCCAGCAGCTGGGGGGGCAGGTCCTACGAGCAGTACTTC.

CDR3 sequence: CASSYSSPTFSAQHF. The CDR3 coding sequence is TGTGCCAGCAGTTACTCGAGCCCCACCTTCTCGGCCCAGCATTTT. The chain employs TRBV6-6 and TRBJ1-5; D is uncertain. In germline, CDR1 is MNHNY, CDR2 SVGAGI (reference sequence). With 0 bases removed from V and 11 bases from J, the gap between germline ends came to 17 bases. This CDR3 comprises 15 residues.

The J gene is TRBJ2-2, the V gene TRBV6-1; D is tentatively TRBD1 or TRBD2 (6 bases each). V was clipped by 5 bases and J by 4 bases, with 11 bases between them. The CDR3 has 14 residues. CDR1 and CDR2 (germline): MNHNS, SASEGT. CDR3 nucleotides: TGTGCCAGCAGTAGGGGGGCTAGCACCGGGGAGCTGTTTTTT. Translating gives CASSRGASTGELFF.

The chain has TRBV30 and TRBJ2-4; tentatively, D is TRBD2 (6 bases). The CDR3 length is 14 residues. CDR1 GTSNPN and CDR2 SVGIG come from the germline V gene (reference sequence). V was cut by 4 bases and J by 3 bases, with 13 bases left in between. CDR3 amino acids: CAWTDRGLKNIQYF. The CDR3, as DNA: TGTGCCTGGACGGATAGGGGACTCAAAAACATTCAGTACTTC.

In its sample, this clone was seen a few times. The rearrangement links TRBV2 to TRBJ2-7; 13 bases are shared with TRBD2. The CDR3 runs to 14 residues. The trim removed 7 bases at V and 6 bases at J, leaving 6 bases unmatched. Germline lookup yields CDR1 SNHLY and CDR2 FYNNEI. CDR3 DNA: TGTGCCAGCAAGGGGGGACTAGCGGGAACCGAGCAGTACTTC. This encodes CASKGGLAGTEQYF.

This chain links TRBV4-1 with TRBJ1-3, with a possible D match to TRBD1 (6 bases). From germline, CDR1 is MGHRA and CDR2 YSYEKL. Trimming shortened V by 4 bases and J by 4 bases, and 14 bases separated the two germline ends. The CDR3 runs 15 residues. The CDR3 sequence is CASSRTRGGGNTIYF. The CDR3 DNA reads TGCGCCAGCAGCCGAACGAGGGGGGGCGGAAACACCATATATTTT.

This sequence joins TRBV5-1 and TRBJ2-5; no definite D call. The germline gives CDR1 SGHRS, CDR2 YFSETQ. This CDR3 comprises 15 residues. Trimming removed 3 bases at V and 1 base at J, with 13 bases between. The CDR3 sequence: CASSSPRPGQETQYF. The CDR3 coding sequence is TGCGCCAGCAGCTCACCCCGGCCCGGCCAAGAGACCCAGTACTTC.

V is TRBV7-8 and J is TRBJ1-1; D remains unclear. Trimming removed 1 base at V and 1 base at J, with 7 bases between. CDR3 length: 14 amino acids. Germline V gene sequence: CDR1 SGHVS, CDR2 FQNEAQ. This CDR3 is CASSLGPANTEAFF. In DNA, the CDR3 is TGTGCCAGCAGCTTAGGACCTGCGAACACTGAAGCTTTCTTT.